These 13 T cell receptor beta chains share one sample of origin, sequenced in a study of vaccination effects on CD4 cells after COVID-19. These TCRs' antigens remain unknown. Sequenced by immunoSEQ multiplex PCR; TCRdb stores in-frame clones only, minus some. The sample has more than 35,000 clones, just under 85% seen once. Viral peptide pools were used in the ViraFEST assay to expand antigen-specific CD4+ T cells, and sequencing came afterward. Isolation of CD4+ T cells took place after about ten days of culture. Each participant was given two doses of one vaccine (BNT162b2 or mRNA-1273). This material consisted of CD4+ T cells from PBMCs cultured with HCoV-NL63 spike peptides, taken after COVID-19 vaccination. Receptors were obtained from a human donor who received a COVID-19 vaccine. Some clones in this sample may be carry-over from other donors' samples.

CDR3 DNA sequence: TGTGCCAGCAGCTTTGGACACACGAACACTGAAGCTTTCTTT. It yields the protein CASSFGHTNTEAFF. V gene TRBV5-5 combines with J gene TRBJ1-1; TRBD1 is a possible D gene (5 bases). Trimming took off 2 bases at V and 1 base at J, with 9 bases between the two ends. This CDR3 has 14 residues. The germline gives CDR1 SGHKS, CDR2 YYEKEE (reference sequence).

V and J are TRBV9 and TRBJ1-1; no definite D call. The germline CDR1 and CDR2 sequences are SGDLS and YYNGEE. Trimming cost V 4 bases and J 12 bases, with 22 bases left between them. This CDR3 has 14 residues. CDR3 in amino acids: CASSPDPGRGCPFF. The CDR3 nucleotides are TGTGCCAGCAGCCCCGACCCTGGCCGCGGGTGCCCTTTCTTT.

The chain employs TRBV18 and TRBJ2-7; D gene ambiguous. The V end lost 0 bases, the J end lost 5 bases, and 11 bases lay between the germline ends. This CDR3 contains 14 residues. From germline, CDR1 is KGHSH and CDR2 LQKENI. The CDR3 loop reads CASSPPTLRDEQYF. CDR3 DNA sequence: TGTGCCAGCTCACCACCCACATTAAGGGACGAGCAGTACTTC.

CDR3 DNA sequence: TGTGCCAGCAGCTTAGGTCGGGGTTGCTATGGCTACACCTTC. Its translation is CASSLGRGCYGYTF. The J gene is TRBJ1-2, the V gene TRBV11-2, with D hard to call. Between the trimmed V and J ends, which lost 1 base and 4 bases, there was a span of 10 bases. The CDR3 is made up of 14 amino acids. Germline V lookup: CDR1 SGHAT, CDR2 FQNNGV.

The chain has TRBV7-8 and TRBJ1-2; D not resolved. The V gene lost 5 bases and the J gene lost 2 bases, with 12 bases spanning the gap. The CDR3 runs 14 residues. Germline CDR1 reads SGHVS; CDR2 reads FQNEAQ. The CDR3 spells CASSQRGGNYGYTF. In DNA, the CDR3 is TGTGCCAGCAGCCAAAGAGGCGGGAACTATGGCTACACCTTC.

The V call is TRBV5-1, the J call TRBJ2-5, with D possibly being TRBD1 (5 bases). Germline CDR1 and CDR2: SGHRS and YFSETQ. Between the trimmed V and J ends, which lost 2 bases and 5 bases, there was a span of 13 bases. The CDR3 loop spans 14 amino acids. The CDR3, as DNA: TGCGCCAGCAGCTTTGGGGCAGAGCAGGAGACCCAGTACTTC. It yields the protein CASSFGAEQETQYF.

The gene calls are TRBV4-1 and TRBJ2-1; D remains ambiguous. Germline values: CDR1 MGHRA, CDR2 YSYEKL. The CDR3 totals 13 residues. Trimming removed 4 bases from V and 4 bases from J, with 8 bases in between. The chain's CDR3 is CASSPSEYNEQFF. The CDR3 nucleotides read TGCGCCAGCAGCCCGAGCGAATACAATGAGCAGTTCTTC.

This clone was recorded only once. CDR3 region: CASSPTGRTGNTIYF. As DNA, the CDR3 is TGTGCCAGCAGCCCGACAGGGAGGACTGGAAACACCATATATTTT. The rearrangement links TRBV6-2 or TRBV6-3 to TRBJ1-3; 7 bases fit TRBD1. The CDR3 loop spans 15 amino acids. V trimming: 6 bases; J trimming: 2 bases; junction bases outside the gene matches: 7. Germline values: CDR1 MNHEY, CDR2 SVGEGT.

CDR3 sequence reads: CASSLSGTEHYEQYV. In nucleotides, the CDR3 is TGCGCCAGCAGCTTATCCGGGACAGAACACTACGAGCAGTACGTC. The V gene is TRBV5-1, the J gene TRBJ2-7; 7 positions agree with TRBD1. Germline values: CDR1 SGHRS, CDR2 YFSETQ. J gave up 3 bases and V 2 bases, and 8 bases lay outside the gene matches. The CDR3 contains 15 residues.

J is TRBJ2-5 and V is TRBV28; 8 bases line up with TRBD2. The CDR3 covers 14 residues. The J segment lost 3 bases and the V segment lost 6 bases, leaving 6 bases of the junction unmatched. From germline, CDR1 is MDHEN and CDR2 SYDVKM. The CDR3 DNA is TGTGCCAGCAGGGTAGCGGGGTTGGAAGAGACCCAGTACTTC. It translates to CASRVAGLEETQYF.

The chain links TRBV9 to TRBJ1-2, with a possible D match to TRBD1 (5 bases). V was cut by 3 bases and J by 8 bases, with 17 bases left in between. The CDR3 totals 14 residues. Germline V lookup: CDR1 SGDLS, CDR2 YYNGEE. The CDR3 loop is CASSALRGEEGYTF. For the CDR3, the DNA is TGTGCCAGCAGCGCCCTTCGGGGGGAGGAGGGCTACACCTTC.

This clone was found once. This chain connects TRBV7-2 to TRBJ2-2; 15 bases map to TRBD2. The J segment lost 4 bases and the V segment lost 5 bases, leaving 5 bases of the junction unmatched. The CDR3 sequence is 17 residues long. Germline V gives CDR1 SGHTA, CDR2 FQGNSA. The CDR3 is CASSPGLAGGVTGELFF. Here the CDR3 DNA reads TGTGCCAGCAGCCCCGGACTAGCGGGGGGGGTCACCGGGGAGCTGTTTTTT. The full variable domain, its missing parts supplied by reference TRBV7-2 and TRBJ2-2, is GAGVSQSPSNKVTEKGKDVELRCDPISGHTALYWYRQSLGQGLEFLIYFQGNSAPDKSGLPSDRFSAERTGGSVSTLTIQRTQQEDSAVYLCASSPGLAGGVTGELFFGEGSRLTVL.

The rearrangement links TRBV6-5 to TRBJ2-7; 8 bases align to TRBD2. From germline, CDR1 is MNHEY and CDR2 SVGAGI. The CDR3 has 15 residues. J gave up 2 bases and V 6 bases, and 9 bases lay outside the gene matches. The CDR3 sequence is CASSQSGGAAYEQYV. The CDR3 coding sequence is TGTGCCAGCAGCCAGTCCGGGGGGGCCGCCTACGAGCAGTACGTC.